Sequencing of this T cell receptor (beta chain) was carried out in a study of tumor and adjacent non-tumor tissue in lung cancer. Study information: Millions of productive TCRbeta reads were obtained per sample on average.

This CDR3 is built from 13 residues. The library came from three nested PCR rounds adapted from ARM-PCR protocols. Via MiXCR, TCRdb re-called the multiplex PCR reads, giving one row per CDR3 protein. The table includes some 97,000 distinct CDR3 sequences, 65% detected once. This clonotype has just a few counts. Antigen specificity is unknown. This could be a read error, since a much larger clone is one nucleotide away. No cell sorting was done before RNA was extracted from the tissue. This non-tumor lung sample came from over 3 cm beyond the tumor edge. General observations from the study: Tumor TCR diversity, when higher, was linked to shorter survival. Tumor tissue had significantly higher TCR diversity than normal lung.

This receptor was obtained from a man aged 25 to 40 with non-small cell lung cancer. The material sequenced was distant non-tumor lung tissue. The chain recombines TRBV12-3 or TRBV12-4 with TRBJ2-7; no firm D call. The CDR3 sequence: CANSLGNSYEQYF. In DNA, the CDR3 is TGTGCCAACAGTTTGGGGAATTCCTACGAGCAGTACTTC.